The TCR beta chain described here comes from a study of graft-versus-host responses after intestinal transplantation. Study-wide results and caveats: Some patients had graft-donor T cell macrochimerism, and their allografts showed high graft-versus-host to host-versus-graft clonal ratios.

Concerning this clone itself: Its antigen is as yet unknown.

Assay used: immunoSEQ multiplex PCR; TCRdb lists only in-frame clones, some missing. Of about 120,000 clones detected, more than 90% appear once; the ten largest clones hold roughly 0.24%. The sequencing used unstimulated CD4+ T cells sorted from spleen or lymph node cells, collected before transplant. The clonotype comes from a human donor who was the organ donor for an intestinal transplant.

CDR3 sequence: CASSGSWADRTYEQYF. In DNA, the CDR3 is TGCGCCAGCAGTGGTAGCTGGGCGGATAGGACCTACGAGCAGTACTTC. V gene TRBV10-2 combines with J gene TRBJ2-7, with D hard to call. Per the germline V gene, CDR1 is WSHSY and CDR2 is SAAADI. V lost 4 bases and J lost 2, with 18 bases in between. This CDR3 spans 16 amino acids.